This is a list of T cell receptor beta chains from one sample in a study of blood T cell repertoires in COVID-19. Some clones are missing from TCRdb's copy, which holds only in-frame ones; the method was immunoSEQ multiplex PCR. Among hundreds of thousands of clones listed, about 90% were seen once. The sequencing input was peripheral blood. Source of these receptors: a woman in her thirties with COVID-19, enrolled during active disease. CDR3s include the opening cysteine and the closing phenylalanine or tryptophan. D genes are given only for firm matches. Only part of the rows carry a size: once, few, many, or a class if the clone is expanded.

j_gene: TRBJ1-6
v_gene: TRBV28
abundance: NA
d_gene: NA
CDR3nt: TGTGCCAGCAGTGGACTGGGTAGAAATTCACCCCTCCACTTT
CDR3aa: CASSGLGRNSPLHF

j_gene: TRBJ2-2
v_gene: TRBV11-1
abundance: NA
d_gene: TRBD2
CDR3nt: TGTGCCAGCAGCTTAGTAGCGGGAGGGCCGACCGGGGAGCTGTTTTTT
CDR3aa: CASSLVAGGPTGELFF

j_gene: TRBJ2-5
v_gene: TRBV30
abundance: once
d_gene: NA
CDR3nt: TGTGCCTGGGGACCGGAGACCCAGTACTTC
CDR3aa: CAWGPETQYF

j_gene: TRBJ1-2
v_gene: TRBV29-1
abundance: NA
d_gene: TRBD1
CDR3nt: TGCAGCGTTGAACGGACAGGTAGCAACTATGGCTACACCTTC
CDR3aa: CSVERTGSNYGYTF

j_gene: TRBJ1-1
v_gene: TRBV27
abundance: NA
d_gene: NA
CDR3nt: TGTGCCAGCAGTTTTTTCGGGGGAACTGAAGCTTTCTTT
CDR3aa: CASSFFGGTEAFF

j_gene: TRBJ2-3
v_gene: TRBV19
abundance: NA
d_gene: NA
CDR3nt: TGTGCCAGTAGTGCATACCTGACTAGCACAGATACGCAGTATTTT
CDR3aa: CASSAYLTSTDTQYF

j_gene: TRBJ1-5
v_gene: TRBV5-5
abundance: few
d_gene: NA
CDR3nt: TGTGCCAGCAGCCCTGGACCCAAGCGGCAGCCCCAGCATTTT
CDR3aa: CASSPGPKRQPQHF

j_gene: TRBJ2-7
v_gene: TRBV30
abundance: NA
d_gene: TRBD2
CDR3nt: TGTGCCGGCGCGTTCGGGGGGTTAATCTACGAGCAGTACTTC
CDR3aa: CAGAFGGLIYEQYF

j_gene: TRBJ1-1
v_gene: TRBV5-6
abundance: NA
d_gene: NA
CDR3nt: TGTGCCAGCAGCTTCAGGCCGGGAAACACTGAAGCTTTCTTT
CDR3aa: CASSFRPGNTEAFF

j_gene: TRBJ2-5
v_gene: TRBV5-1
abundance: NA
d_gene: NA
CDR3nt: TGCGCCAGCAGCTTGATGCGGGGGCTGGCAGGGGAGACCCAGTACTTC
CDR3aa: CASSLMRGLAGETQYF

j_gene: TRBJ1-2
v_gene: TRBV14
abundance: NA
d_gene: TRBD1
CDR3nt: TGTGCCAGCAGCCAAGAGGCGGACAGGGCCCTGTATGGCTACACCTTC
CDR3aa: CASSQEADRALYGYTF

j_gene: TRBJ1-1
v_gene: TRBV10-2
abundance: once
d_gene: NA
CDR3nt: TGCGCCAGCAGTGAGGTGAGGACTGAAGCTTTCTTT
CDR3aa: CASSEVRTEAFF

j_gene: TRBJ2-6
v_gene: TRBV9
abundance: NA
d_gene: NA
CDR3nt: TGTGCCAGCAGATTAGGGGCTTCTGGGGCCAACGTCCTGACTTTC
CDR3aa: CASRLGASGANVLTF

j_gene: TRBJ2-3
v_gene: TRBV24-1
abundance: NA
d_gene: NA
CDR3nt: TGTGCCACCAGTGACCCTTATCCAGATACGCAGTATTTT
CDR3aa: CATSDPYPDTQYF

j_gene: TRBJ1-5
v_gene: TRBV7-2
abundance: NA
d_gene: NA
CDR3nt: TGTGCCAGCAGGGGGCTACCTAATCAGCCCCAGCATTTT
CDR3aa: CASRGLPNQPQHF

j_gene: TRBJ2-3
v_gene: TRBV24-1
abundance: NA
d_gene: TRBD1
CDR3nt: TGTGCCACCAGTGAAGCTTCGGGACAGGGGATAGATACGCAGTATTTT
CDR3aa: CATSEASGQGIDTQYF

j_gene: TRBJ1-1
v_gene: TRBV29-1
abundance: NA
d_gene: NA
CDR3nt: TGCAGCGTTGAACTGGGCTTGAACACTGAAGCTTTCTTT
CDR3aa: CSVELGLNTEAFF

j_gene: TRBJ2-1
v_gene: TRBV7-2
abundance: once
d_gene: TRBD2
CDR3nt: TGTGCCAGCAGCTTTCTAGCGGGAGTAAGTGAGCAGTTCTTC
CDR3aa: CASSFLAGVSEQFF

j_gene: TRBJ1-1
v_gene: TRBV4-1
abundance: NA
d_gene: TRBD1
CDR3nt: TGCGCCAGCAGCCACCCCGGGGGCAGGGGGTTTGTTGAAGCTTTCTTT
CDR3aa: CASSHPGGRGFVEAFF

j_gene: TRBJ2-1
v_gene: TRBV2
abundance: NA
d_gene: TRBD2
CDR3nt: TGTGCCAGCAGTGACCCTGGCGGGAGGTCCTACAATGAGCAGTTCTTC
CDR3aa: CASSDPGGRSYNEQFF

j_gene: TRBJ1-2
v_gene: TRBV5-8
abundance: once
d_gene: NA
CDR3nt: TGTGCCAGCAGCAACCGGGACATCTACTATGGCTACACCTTC
CDR3aa: CASSNRDIYYGYTF

j_gene: TRBJ1-1
v_gene: TRBV5-4
abundance: NA
d_gene: NA
CDR3nt: TGTGCCAGCACCCTGGTTGGAGTCAACGCTGAAGCTTTCTTT
CDR3aa: CASTLVGVNAEAFF

j_gene: TRBJ1-1
v_gene: TRBV5-1
abundance: NA
d_gene: TRBD1
CDR3nt: TGCGCCAGCAGCTTGGGCAGGGGGCTAACTGAAGCTTTCTTT
CDR3aa: CASSLGRGLTEAFF

j_gene: TRBJ2-3
v_gene: TRBV25-1
abundance: NA
d_gene: TRBD2
CDR3nt: TGTGCCAGCAGGGCCAGGGCGGGAGGGTCAGATACGCAGTATTTT
CDR3aa: CASRARAGGSDTQYF

j_gene: TRBJ2-7
v_gene: TRBV30
abundance: NA
d_gene: TRBD1
CDR3nt: TGTGCCTGGAGTGAGGACAGGACGTACGAGCAGTACTTC
CDR3aa: CAWSEDRTYEQYF

j_gene: TRBJ1-2
v_gene: TRBV5-6
abundance: NA
d_gene: NA
CDR3nt: TGTGCCAGCAGCTCCCCAACAGCCTGGGGGACTCCAAACTATGGCTACACCTTC
CDR3aa: CASSSPTAWGTPNYGYTF

j_gene: TRBJ2-3
v_gene: TRBV6-5
abundance: NA
d_gene: TRBD2
CDR3nt: TGTGCCAGCAGCTTAGGACTAGCGGGACTCCATACGCAGTATTTT
CDR3aa: CASSLGLAGLHTQYF

j_gene: TRBJ2-3
v_gene: TRBV10-3
abundance: once
d_gene: NA
CDR3nt: TGTGCCACCACTATGGCAGATACGCAGTATTTT
CDR3aa: CATTMADTQYF

j_gene: TRBJ2-7
v_gene: TRBV6-6
abundance: many
d_gene: NA
CDR3nt: TGTGCCAGCTCTCGGAGGGAATCCTCCGAGCAGTACTTC
CDR3aa: CASSRRESSEQYF

j_gene: TRBJ2-1
v_gene: TRBV2
abundance: NA
d_gene: NA
CDR3nt: TGTGCCAGCAGTTGGGGACTCGTGGCTGAGCAGTTCTTC
CDR3aa: CASSWGLVAEQFF

j_gene: TRBJ2-1
v_gene: TRBV7-9
abundance: NA
d_gene: NA
CDR3nt: TGTGCCAGCAGCTTAGATTTCTGGAGACCGGATGAGCAGTTCTTC
CDR3aa: CASSLDFWRPDEQFF

j_gene: TRBJ2-1
v_gene: TRBV9
abundance: NA
d_gene: TRBD1
CDR3nt: TGTGCCAGCAGCCCGGGACAGGTTAACTACAATGAGCAGTTCTTC
CDR3aa: CASSPGQVNYNEQFF

j_gene: TRBJ2-2
v_gene: TRBV4-2
abundance: NA
d_gene: TRBD2
CDR3nt: TGTGCCAGCAGCCAAAGCGGGATCACCGGGGAGCTGTTTTTT
CDR3aa: CASSQSGITGELFF

j_gene: TRBJ2-7
v_gene: TRBV7-6
abundance: NA
d_gene: TRBD2
CDR3nt: TGTGCCAGCAGCTTAGCGGTGGGAGGGAGATACGAGCAGTACTTC
CDR3aa: CASSLAVGGRYEQYF

j_gene: TRBJ2-7
v_gene: TRBV7-2
abundance: NA
d_gene: TRBD1
CDR3nt: TGTGCCAGCAGCCCCACTCACAGGGGCGAGCAGTACTTC
CDR3aa: CASSPTHRGEQYF

j_gene: TRBJ1-1
v_gene: TRBV10-1
abundance: NA
d_gene: TRBD1
CDR3nt: TGCGCCAGCAGTCCTGGACAGGGAACGACTGAAGCTTTCTTT
CDR3aa: CASSPGQGTTEAFF

j_gene: TRBJ2-7
v_gene: TRBV2
abundance: NA
d_gene: NA
CDR3nt: TGTGCCAGCAATCTAGGACTACAGAGTATAGAGCAGTACTTC
CDR3aa: CASNLGLQSIEQYF

j_gene: TRBJ1-5
v_gene: TRBV28
abundance: NA
d_gene: NA
CDR3nt: TGTGCCAGCAGTTTGCTACAGACGGCGTTAGGGCCCCAGCATTTT
CDR3aa: CASSLLQTALGPQHF

j_gene: TRBJ1-5
v_gene: TRBV6-1
abundance: NA
d_gene: NA
CDR3nt: TGTGCCAGCAGTGATCGACAGGCCGGGCAGCCCCAGCATTTT
CDR3aa: CASSDRQAGQPQHF

j_gene: TRBJ2-2
v_gene: TRBV4-1
abundance: NA
d_gene: NA
CDR3nt: TGCGCCAGCAGCCGAGGCACCGGGGAGCTGTTTTTT
CDR3aa: CASSRGTGELFF

j_gene: TRBJ2-3
v_gene: TRBV10-1
abundance: NA
d_gene: TRBD1
CDR3nt: TGCGCCAGCAGTCGGACAGGGGGGACAGATACGCAGTATTTT
CDR3aa: CASSRTGGTDTQYF

j_gene: TRBJ2-3
v_gene: TRBV9
abundance: once
d_gene: TRBD2
CDR3nt: TGTGCCAGCAGCGCGCGACTAGCGGGGAGCACAGATACGCAGTATTTT
CDR3aa: CASSARLAGSTDTQYF

j_gene: TRBJ2-7
v_gene: TRBV7-8
abundance: NA
d_gene: TRBD1
CDR3nt: TGTGCCAGCAGCTTGGCCCGACAGGGGTGGGAGCAGTACTTC
CDR3aa: CASSLARQGWEQYF

j_gene: TRBJ2-7
v_gene: TRBV11-2
abundance: NA
d_gene: NA
CDR3nt: TGTGCCAGCAGCTTAGATCGTAGGGGTTTCTACGAGCAGTACTTC
CDR3aa: CASSLDRRGFYEQYF

j_gene: TRBJ1-4
v_gene: TRBV5-1
abundance: few
d_gene: TRBD1
CDR3nt: TGCGCCAGCAGCCTCAAGACAGGGAGGACTAATGAAAAACTGTTTTTT
CDR3aa: CASSLKTGRTNEKLFF

j_gene: TRBJ2-1
v_gene: TRBV12-5
abundance: NA
d_gene: NA
CDR3nt: TGTGCTAGTGGTTTGGCCCCCGGAGCCAATTTGTATGAGCAGTTCTTC
CDR3aa: CASGLAPGANLYEQFF

j_gene: TRBJ2-5
v_gene: TRBV18
abundance: NA
d_gene: TRBD1
CDR3nt: TGTGCCAGCTCACCGGATGGGACAGGCTCGAGGAAGACCCAGTACTTC
CDR3aa: CASSPDGTGSRKTQYF

j_gene: TRBJ2-7
v_gene: TRBV18
abundance: many
d_gene: TRBD2
CDR3nt: TGTGCCAGCTCACCACCGCCTAGCGGATTCTCCTACGAGCAGTACTTC
CDR3aa: CASSPPPSGFSYEQYF